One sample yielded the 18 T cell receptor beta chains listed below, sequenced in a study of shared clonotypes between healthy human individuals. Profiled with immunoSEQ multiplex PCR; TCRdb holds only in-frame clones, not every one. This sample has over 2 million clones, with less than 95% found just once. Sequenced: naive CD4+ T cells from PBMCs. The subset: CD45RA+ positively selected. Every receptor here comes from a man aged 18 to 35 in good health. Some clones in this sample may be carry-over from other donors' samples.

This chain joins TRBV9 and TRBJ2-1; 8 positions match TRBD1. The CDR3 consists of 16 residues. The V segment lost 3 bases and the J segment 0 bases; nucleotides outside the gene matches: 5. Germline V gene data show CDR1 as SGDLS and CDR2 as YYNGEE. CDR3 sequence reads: CASSERTGTSYNEQFF. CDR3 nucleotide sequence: TGTGCCAGCAGCGAACGGACAGGGACCTCCTACAATGAGCAGTTCTTC.

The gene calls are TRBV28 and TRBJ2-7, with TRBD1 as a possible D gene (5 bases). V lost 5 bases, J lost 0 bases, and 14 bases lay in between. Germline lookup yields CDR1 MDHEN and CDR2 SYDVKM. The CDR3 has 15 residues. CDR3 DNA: TGTGCCAGCAGTCGACAGACTGCCAGCTCCTACGAGCAGTACTTC. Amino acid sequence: CASSRQTASSYEQYF.

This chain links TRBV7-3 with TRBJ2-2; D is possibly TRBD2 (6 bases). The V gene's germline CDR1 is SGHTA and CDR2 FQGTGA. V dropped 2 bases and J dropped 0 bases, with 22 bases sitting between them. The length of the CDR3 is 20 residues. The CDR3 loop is CASSLRLTLDPGANTGELFF. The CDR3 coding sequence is TGTGCCAGCAGCTTACGTTTGACCTTGGACCCGGGAGCGAACACCGGGGAGCTGTTTTTT.

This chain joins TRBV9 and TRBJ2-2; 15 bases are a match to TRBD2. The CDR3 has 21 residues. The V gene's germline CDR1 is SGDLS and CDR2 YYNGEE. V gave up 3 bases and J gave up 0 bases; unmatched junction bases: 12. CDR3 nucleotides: TGTGCCAGCAGCGCCTTTTTTGCCGGGACTAGCGGGAGGTCGAACACCGGGGAGCTGTTTTTT. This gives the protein CASSAFFAGTSGRSNTGELFF.

The CDR3 is CASSLIGVRDGEKLFF. The CDR3 DNA sequence: TGCGCCAGCAGCTTGATAGGTGTCCGGGACGGGGAAAAACTGTTTTTT. The gene calls are TRBV5-1 and TRBJ1-4; possible D gene TRBD1, 5 bases. V gave up 1 base and J gave up 8 bases, with 18 bases separating them. Germline assignment: CDR1 SGHRS and CDR2 YFSETQ. There are 16 residues in the CDR3.

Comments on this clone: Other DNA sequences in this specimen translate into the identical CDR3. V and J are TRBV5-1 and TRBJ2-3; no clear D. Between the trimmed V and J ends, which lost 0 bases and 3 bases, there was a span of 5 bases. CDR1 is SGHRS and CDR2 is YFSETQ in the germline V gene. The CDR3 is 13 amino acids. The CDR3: CASSLDSTDTQYF. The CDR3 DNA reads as TGCGCCAGCAGCTTGGACAGTACAGATACGCAGTATTTT.

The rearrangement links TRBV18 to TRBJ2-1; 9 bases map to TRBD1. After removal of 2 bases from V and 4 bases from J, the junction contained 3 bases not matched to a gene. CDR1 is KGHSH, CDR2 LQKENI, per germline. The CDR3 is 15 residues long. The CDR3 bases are TGTGCCAGCTCACCAAGACAGGGGGGGTACAATGAGCAGTTCTTC. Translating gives CASSPRQGGYNEQFF. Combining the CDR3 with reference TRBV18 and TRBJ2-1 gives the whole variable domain NAGVMQNPRHLVRRRGQEARLRCSPMKGHSHVYWYRQLPEEGLKFMVYLQKENIIDESGMPKERFSAEFPKEGPSILRIQQVVRGDSAAYFCASSPRQGGYNEQFFGPGTRLTVL.

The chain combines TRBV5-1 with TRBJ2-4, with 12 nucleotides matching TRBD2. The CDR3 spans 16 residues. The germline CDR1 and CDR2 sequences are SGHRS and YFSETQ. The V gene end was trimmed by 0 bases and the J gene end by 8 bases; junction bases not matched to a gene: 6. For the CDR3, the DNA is TGCGCCAGCAGCTTGGGACTAGCGGGAGTTGGAGACATTCAGTACTTC. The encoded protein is CASSLGLAGVGDIQYF.

The CDR3 sequence: CASKPGEEYNEQFF. The CDR3 nucleotides are TGTGCCAGCAAACCCGGGGAGGAGTACAATGAGCAGTTCTTC. The chain recombines TRBV7-9 with TRBJ2-1; tentatively, D is TRBD2 (6 bases). The CDR3 runs to 14 residues. CDR1 is SEHNR, CDR2 FQNEAQ, per germline (reference sequence). V was clipped by 7 bases and J by 4 bases, with 14 bases between them.

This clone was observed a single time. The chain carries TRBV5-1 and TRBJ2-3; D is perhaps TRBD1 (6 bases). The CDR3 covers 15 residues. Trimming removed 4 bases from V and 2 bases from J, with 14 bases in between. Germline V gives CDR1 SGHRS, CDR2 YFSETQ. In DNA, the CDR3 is TGCGCCAGCAGCCCCGTGGGGGCCCCCACAGATACGCAGTATTTT. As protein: CASSPVGAPTDTQYF. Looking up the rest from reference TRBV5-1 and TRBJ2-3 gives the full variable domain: KAGVTQTPRYLIKTRGQQVTLSCSPISGHRSVSWYQQTPGQGLQFLFEYFSETQRNKGNFPGRFSGRQFSNSRSEMNVSTLELGDSALYLCASSPVGAPTDTQYFGPGTRLTVL.

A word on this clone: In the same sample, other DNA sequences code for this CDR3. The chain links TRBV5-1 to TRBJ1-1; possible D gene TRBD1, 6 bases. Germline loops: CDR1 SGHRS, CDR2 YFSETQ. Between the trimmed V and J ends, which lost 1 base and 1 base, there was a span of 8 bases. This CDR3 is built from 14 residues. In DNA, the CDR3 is TGCGCCAGCAGCTTGAGGGGACAGAACACTGAAGCTTTCTTT. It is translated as CASSLRGQNTEAFF.

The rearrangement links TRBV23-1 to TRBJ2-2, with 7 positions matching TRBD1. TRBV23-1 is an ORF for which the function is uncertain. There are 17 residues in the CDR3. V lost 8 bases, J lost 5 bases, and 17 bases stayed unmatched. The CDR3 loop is CASRTKGAFGLTGELFF. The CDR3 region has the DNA TGCGCCAGCCGTACGAAGGGGGCGTTTGGGTTGACCGGGGAGCTGTTTTTT.

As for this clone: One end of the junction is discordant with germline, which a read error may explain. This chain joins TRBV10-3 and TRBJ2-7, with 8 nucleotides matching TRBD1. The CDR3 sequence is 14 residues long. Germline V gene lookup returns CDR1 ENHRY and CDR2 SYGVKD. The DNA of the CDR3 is TGTGCCATCAGTGAGGTATGGTCTTCGGGACAGGTCTCCTTC. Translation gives CAISEVWSSGQVSF.

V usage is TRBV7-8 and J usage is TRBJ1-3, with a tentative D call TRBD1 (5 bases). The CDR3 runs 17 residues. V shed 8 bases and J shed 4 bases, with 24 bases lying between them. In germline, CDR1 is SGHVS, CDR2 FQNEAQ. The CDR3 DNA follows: TGTGCCAGCTCCCTCTTGGCAGGGTCGTTTGCCGGAAACACCATATATTTT. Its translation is CASSLLAGSFAGNTIYF.

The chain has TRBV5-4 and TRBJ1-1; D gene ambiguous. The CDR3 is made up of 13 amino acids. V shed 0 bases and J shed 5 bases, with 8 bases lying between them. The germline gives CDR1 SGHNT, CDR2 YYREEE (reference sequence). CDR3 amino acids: CASSLASRTEAFF. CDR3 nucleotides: TGTGCCAGCAGCTTGGCGTCCCGAACTGAAGCTTTCTTT.

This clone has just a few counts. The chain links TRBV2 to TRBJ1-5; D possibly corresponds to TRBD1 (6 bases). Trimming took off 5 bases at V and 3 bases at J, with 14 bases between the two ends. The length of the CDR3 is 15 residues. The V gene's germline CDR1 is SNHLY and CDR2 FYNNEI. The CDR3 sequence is CASSRSTGYNQPQHF. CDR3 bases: TGTGCCAGCAGTCGATCAACAGGGTACAATCAGCCCCAGCATTTT.

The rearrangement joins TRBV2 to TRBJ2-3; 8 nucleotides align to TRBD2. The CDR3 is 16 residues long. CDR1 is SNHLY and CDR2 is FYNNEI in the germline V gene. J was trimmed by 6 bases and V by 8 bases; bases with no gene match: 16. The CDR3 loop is CASGSGGHLGTDTQYF. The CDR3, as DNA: TGTGCCAGCGGTTCGGGAGGGCACCTTGGAACGGATACGCAGTATTTT.

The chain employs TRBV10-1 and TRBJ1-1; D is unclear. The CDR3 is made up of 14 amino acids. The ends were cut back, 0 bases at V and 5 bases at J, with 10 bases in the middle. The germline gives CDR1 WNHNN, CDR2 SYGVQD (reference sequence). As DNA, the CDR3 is TGCGCCAGCAGTGAGTCAGCGGGGAGGACTGAAGCTTTCTTT. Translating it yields CASSESAGRTEAFF.